The 24 T cell receptor beta chains below all came from one sample that was sequenced in a study of blood T cell repertoires in COVID-19. Clones were read by immunoSEQ multiplex PCR, and TCRdb kept only the in-frame ones, dropping some. Of fewer than 95,000 clones listed, more than 70% are singletons. Sequences were obtained from peripheral blood. The receptors were sampled from a man in his fifties or sixties with acute or convalescent COVID-19.

V gene TRBV9 combines with J gene TRBJ1-1; D not resolved. V dropped 0 bases and J dropped 0 bases, with 6 bases sitting between them. CDR3 length equals 14 residues. Germline assignment: CDR1 SGDLS and CDR2 YYNGEE. The CDR3, as DNA: TGTGCCAGCAGCGTAGGAAACTTGAACACTGAAGCTTTCTTT. As protein: CASSVGNLNTEAFF.

V usage is TRBV6-5 and J usage is TRBJ2-7, with TRBD2 matching over 7 bases. This CDR3 is built from 13 residues. Trimming at V came to 7 bases and at J to 2 bases, leaving 5 bases not matched to a gene. The germline CDR1 and CDR2 sequences are MNHEY and SVGAGI. This CDR3 reads CASTPGRAYEQYF. CDR3 coding DNA: TGTGCCAGCACCCCAGGGAGGGCCTACGAGCAGTACTTC.

The J gene is TRBJ1-1, the V gene TRBV19; 7 nucleotides agree with TRBD1. Germline-derived CDR1 and CDR2 are LNHDA and SQIVND (reference sequence). The CDR3 is made up of 16 amino acids. V shed 3 bases, J shed 5 bases, and the junction held 12 bases outside the gene matches. The CDR3 is CASSIPGQGVWTEAFF. CDR3 DNA sequence: TGTGCCAGTAGTATCCCCGGGCAGGGGGTTTGGACTGAAGCTTTCTTT.

This chain links TRBV6-5 with TRBJ2-1; TRBD1 aligns across 8 bases. V was clipped by 2 bases and J by 8 bases; unmatched bases: 8. From germline, CDR1 is MNHEY and CDR2 SVGAGI. CDR3 length: 15 residues. DNA of the CDR3: TGTGCCAGCAGTTACAGGAGACAGGGGATCGATGAGCAGTTCTTC. The encoded protein is CASSYRRQGIDEQFF.

The J gene is TRBJ1-1, the V gene TRBV30; possible D gene TRBD1, 6 bases. CDR3 length: 15 amino acids. Germline-derived CDR1 and CDR2 are GTSNPN and SVGIG (reference sequence). Deletions cut 0 bases from V and 1 base from J, with 12 bases between. The CDR3 DNA reads as TGTGCCTGGAGTGTACAGGGACGTTCGAACACTGAAGCTTTCTTT. The encoded protein is CAWSVQGRSNTEAFF.

The chain is built from TRBV15 and TRBJ1-2; TRBD1 might be the D (5 bases). The CDR3 covers 12 residues. Germline V gene lookup returns CDR1 LNHNV and CDR2 YYDKDF (reference sequence). Trimming removed 7 bases at V and 2 bases at J, with 8 bases between. DNA of the CDR3: TGTGCCACCAAAGGGGTCAACTATGGCTACACCTTC. Protein sequence: CATKGVNYGYTF.

The rearrangement links TRBV6-1 to TRBJ2-5; D might be TRBD2 (6 bases). The CDR3 extends over 13 amino acids. Trimming cost V 2 bases and J 4 bases, with 8 bases left between them. The germline V gene has CDR1 MNHNS and CDR2 SASEGT. In DNA form, the CDR3 reads TGTGCCAGCAGTGAATTGGGGGGAGAGACCCAGTACTTC. This encodes CASSELGGETQYF.

The chain employs TRBV7-8 and TRBJ2-7; 7 bases map to TRBD1. The CDR3 runs 14 residues. The V segment lost 6 bases and the J segment 6 bases; nucleotides outside the gene matches: 11. Germline V gene sequence: CDR1 SGHVS, CDR2 FQNEAQ. Here the CDR3 reads CASRKTGPQGEQYF. DNA for the CDR3: TGTGCCAGCAGAAAGACAGGGCCGCAGGGCGAGCAGTACTTC. The complete variable domain, with remaining parts taken from reference TRBV7-8 and TRBJ2-7, reads GAGVSQSPRYKVAKRGQDVALRCDPISGHVSLFWYQQALGQGPEFLTYFQNEAQLDKSGLPSDRFFAERPEGSVSTLKIQRTQQEDSAVYLCASRKTGPQGEQYFGPGTRLTVT.

The genes are TRBV5-1 and TRBJ2-5, with TRBD1 as a possible D gene (5 bases). The V end was cut by 1 base, the J end by 4 bases, with 14 bases between. Per the germline V gene, CDR1 is SGHRS and CDR2 is YFSETQ. The CDR3 spans 15 residues. Here the CDR3 reads CASSLRLGRSETQYF. The CDR3 DNA reads as TGCGCCAGCAGCTTGCGATTGGGGCGCTCAGAGACCCAGTACTTC. Combining the CDR3 with reference TRBV5-1 and TRBJ2-5 gives the whole variable domain KAGVTQTPRYLIKTRGQQVTLSCSPISGHRSVSWYQQTPGQGLQFLFEYFSETQRNKGNFPGRFSGRQFSNSRSEMNVSTLELGDSALYLCASSLRLGRSETQYFGPGTRLLVL.

This clone has only one observation. The chain uses TRBV6-5 and TRBJ2-6; a weak D match, TRBD1 (5 bases). Trimming removed 2 bases from V and 1 base from J, with 9 bases in between. The CDR3 has 16 amino acids. CDR1 is MNHEY and CDR2 is SVGAGI in the germline V gene. DNA for the CDR3: TGTGCCAGCAGTTACGACAGCGATTCTGGGGCCAACGTCCTGACTTTC. It codes for CASSYDSDSGANVLTF.

The chain has TRBV7-9 and TRBJ2-7; 7 bases fit TRBD1. CDR1 SEHNR and CDR2 FQNEAQ come from the germline V gene (reference sequence). This CDR3 is built from 15 residues. The J segment lost 6 bases and the V segment lost 6 bases, leaving 14 bases of the junction unmatched. This CDR3 is CASSPRQGGLREQYF. For the CDR3, the DNA is TGTGCCAGCAGTCCCCGACAGGGTGGACTGCGCGAGCAGTACTTC.

The gene calls are TRBV7-9 and TRBJ2-5; 8 bases line up with TRBD1. The CDR3 sequence is 14 residues long. The V segment lost 3 bases and the J segment 5 bases; nucleotides outside the gene matches: 5. Germline values: CDR1 SEHNR, CDR2 FQNEAQ (reference sequence). CDR3 region: CASSFSGGMETQYF. The CDR3 region has the DNA TGTGCCAGCAGCTTCTCAGGGGGCATGGAGACCCAGTACTTC.

The chain has TRBV5-4 and TRBJ1-6, with 7 bases that match TRBD1. Germline V gives CDR1 SGHNT, CDR2 YYREEE (reference sequence). The CDR3 has 14 residues. With V trimmed by 4 bases and J by 6 bases, 4 bases remained unmatched. This CDR3 reads CASSKGQINSPLHF. In DNA form, the CDR3 reads TGTGCCAGCAGCAAGGGACAGATTAATTCACCCCTCCACTTT.

The sample holds one count of this clone. The chain links TRBV11-3 to TRBJ2-2, with TRBD1 matching 7 bases. This CDR3 spans 15 amino acids. V dropped 5 bases and J dropped 2; count of bases not matched to a gene: 5. Per germline, CDR1 SGHNT and CDR2 YENEEA. CDR3 region: CASSRRQGNTGELFF. CDR3 in DNA: TGTGCCAGCAGCCGCCGACAGGGAAACACCGGGGAGCTGTTTTTT.

Points on this clone: One junction end disagrees with the germline gene, perhaps due to a read error. This chain connects TRBV6-5 to TRBJ1-2, with 7 bases that match TRBD1. Germline V lookup: CDR1 MNHEY, CDR2 SVGAGI. The CDR3 has 15 amino acids. The CDR3 coding sequence is TGTGCCAGCCGTTATCAGGGGGGCCCTAACTATGGCTACACCTTC. Its protein is CASRYQGGPNYGYTF.

The chain combines TRBV6-1 with TRBJ2-7; tentative D call: TRBD2 (6 bases). This CDR3 is 14 amino acids long. Germline V gene lookup returns CDR1 MNHNS and CDR2 SASEGT. With 3 bases removed from V and 6 bases from J, the gap between germline ends came to 15 bases. CDR3 DNA: TGTGCCAGCAGTGAGCGTCGGCCCGGGGGCGAGCAGTACTTC. This gives the protein CASSERRPGGEQYF.

The CDR3 nucleotides are TGTGCCTGGAGTGTAGTTAGCGGGAACCAAGAGACCCAGTACTTC. Amino acids: CAWSVVSGNQETQYF. This chain connects TRBV30 to TRBJ2-5; 8 bases match TRBD2. The germline CDR1 and CDR2 sequences are GTSNPN and SVGIG (reference sequence). The length of the CDR3 is 15 residues. J lost 0 bases, V lost 0 bases, and 3 bases had no gene match. Full variable domain (remainder filled in from reference TRBV30 and TRBJ2-5): SQTIHQWPATLVQPVGSPLSLECTVEGTSNPNLYWYRQAAGRGLQLLFYSVGIGQISSEVPQNLSASRPQDRQFILSSKKLLLSDSGFYLCAWSVVSGNQETQYFGPGTRLLVL.

This sequence joins TRBV3-1 (or the pseudogene TRBV3-2) and TRBJ2-1; 13 bases are shared with TRBD2. The CDR3 loop spans 14 amino acids. J lost 9 bases, V lost 4 bases, and 3 bases had no gene match. Germline CDR1 is LGHDT and CDR2 is YNNKEL (reference sequence). CDR3 nucleotides: TGTGCCAGCAGCCGGACTAGCGGGAGCGTTGAGCAGTTCTTC. The encoded protein is CASSRTSGSVEQFF.

This sequence joins TRBV19 and TRBJ1-1, with a possible D match to TRBD1 (6 bases). The CDR3 covers 14 residues. Germline values: CDR1 LNHDA, CDR2 SQIVND (reference sequence). V was pared by 3 bases and J by 2 bases, with 10 bases between. The chain's CDR3 is CASSIHRENTEAFF. In nucleotides, the CDR3 is TGTGCCAGTAGTATCCACAGGGAAAACACTGAAGCTTTCTTT.

The V gene is TRBV2, the J gene TRBJ1-2; D may be TRBD1 (5 bases). CDR1 is SNHLY, CDR2 FYNNEI, per germline. The CDR3 is 14 amino acids. Trimming took off 3 bases at V and 4 bases at J, with 12 bases between the two ends. The CDR3 DNA reads as TGTGCCAGCAGTGATAAGACAGAGTCCTATGGCTACACCTTC. Its protein product is CASSDKTESYGYTF.

As to this clone: Other DNA sequences of this sample code for an identical CDR3. V gene TRBV5-1 combines with J gene TRBJ1-2; the match to TRBD1 covers 9 bases. The germline V gene has CDR1 SGHRS and CDR2 YFSETQ. Trimming cost V 0 bases and J 4 bases; bases outside gene matches: 1. The CDR3 sequence is 14 residues long. CDR3 in DNA: TGCGCCAGCAGCTTGGGACAGGGGGGCTATGGCTACACCTTC. This codes for CASSLGQGGYGYTF.

The chain links TRBV5-1 to TRBJ2-3; 8 nucleotides align to TRBD2. This CDR3 is 15 amino acids long. The germline V gene has CDR1 SGHRS and CDR2 YFSETQ. J gave up 3 bases and V 0 bases, and 3 bases lay outside the gene matches. CDR3 amino acids: CASSLVGTSTDTQYF. CDR3 nucleotide sequence: TGCGCCAGCAGCTTGGTTGGGACTAGTACAGATACGCAGTATTTT.

V is TRBV14 and J is TRBJ1-2; 7 nucleotides agree with TRBD1. In germline, CDR1 is SGHDN, CDR2 FVKESK. Unmatched junction bases numbered 9, after V lost 0 bases and J lost 8 bases. CDR3 length: 15 amino acids. This CDR3 reads CASSQEETGTGGYTF. CDR3 in DNA: TGTGCCAGCAGCCAAGAGGAGACAGGGACGGGGGGCTACACCTTC.

This rearrangement joins TRBV4-1 to TRBJ1-3; 7 bases match TRBD1. With V trimmed by 0 bases and J by 0 bases, 5 bases remained unmatched. Germline V gene lookup returns CDR1 MGHRA and CDR2 YSYEKL. There are 17 residues in the CDR3. Written as DNA, the CDR3 is TGCGCCAGCAGCCAAGACCTGACAGGGTTCTCTGGAAACACCATATATTTT. Its translation: CASSQDLTGFSGNTIYF.